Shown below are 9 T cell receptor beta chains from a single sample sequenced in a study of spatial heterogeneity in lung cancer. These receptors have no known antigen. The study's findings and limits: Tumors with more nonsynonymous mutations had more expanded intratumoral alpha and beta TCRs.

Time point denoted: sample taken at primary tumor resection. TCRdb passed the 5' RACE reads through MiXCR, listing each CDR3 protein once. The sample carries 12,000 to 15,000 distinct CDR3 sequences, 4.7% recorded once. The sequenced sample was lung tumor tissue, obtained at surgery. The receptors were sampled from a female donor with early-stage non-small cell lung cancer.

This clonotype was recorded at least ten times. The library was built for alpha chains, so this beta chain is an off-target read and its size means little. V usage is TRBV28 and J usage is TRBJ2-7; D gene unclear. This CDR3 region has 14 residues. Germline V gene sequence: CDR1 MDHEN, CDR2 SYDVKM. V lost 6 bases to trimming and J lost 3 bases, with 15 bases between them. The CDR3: CASSETSWDYEQYF. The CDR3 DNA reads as TGTGCCAGCAGCGAAACAAGTTGGGACTACGAGCAGTACTTC.

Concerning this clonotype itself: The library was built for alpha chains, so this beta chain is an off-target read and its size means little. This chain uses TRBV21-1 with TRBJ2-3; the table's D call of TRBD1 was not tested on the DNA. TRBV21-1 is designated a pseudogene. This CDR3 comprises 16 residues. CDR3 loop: CASSRISGGRGDTQYF. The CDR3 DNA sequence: TGTGCCAGCAGCCGGATCAGCGGGGGCCGCGGGGATACGCAGTATTTT.

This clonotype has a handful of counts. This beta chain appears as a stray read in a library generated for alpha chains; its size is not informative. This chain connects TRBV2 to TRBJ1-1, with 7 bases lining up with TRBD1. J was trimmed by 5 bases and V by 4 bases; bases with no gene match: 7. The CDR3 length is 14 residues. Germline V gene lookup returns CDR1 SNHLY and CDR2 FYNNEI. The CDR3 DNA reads TGTGCCAGCAGTGTCCGGACAGGAGCAACTGAAGCTTTCTTT. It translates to CASSVRTGATEAFF.

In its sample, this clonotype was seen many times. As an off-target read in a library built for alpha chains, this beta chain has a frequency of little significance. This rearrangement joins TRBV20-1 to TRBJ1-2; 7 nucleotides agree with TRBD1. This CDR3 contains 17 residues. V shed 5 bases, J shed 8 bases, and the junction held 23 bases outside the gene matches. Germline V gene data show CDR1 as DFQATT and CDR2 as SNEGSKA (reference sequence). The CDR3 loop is CSALAPNRILDREGYTF. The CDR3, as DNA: TGCAGTGCTCTAGCCCCCAATCGCATATTAGACAGGGAAGGCTACACCTTC.

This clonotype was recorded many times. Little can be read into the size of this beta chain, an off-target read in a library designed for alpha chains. The CDR3 protein is CASSSTGGLASRTGELFF. CDR3 coding DNA: TGTGCCAGCAGCTCCACAGGGGGCCTAGCGTCACGCACCGGGGAGCTGTTTTTT. The chain joins TRBV7-2 to TRBJ2-2; 9 nucleotides match TRBD1. This CDR3 has 18 amino acids. The V gene's germline CDR1 is SGHTA and CDR2 FQGNSA. V was pared by 4 bases and J by 4 bases, with 13 bases of the junction left unmatched.

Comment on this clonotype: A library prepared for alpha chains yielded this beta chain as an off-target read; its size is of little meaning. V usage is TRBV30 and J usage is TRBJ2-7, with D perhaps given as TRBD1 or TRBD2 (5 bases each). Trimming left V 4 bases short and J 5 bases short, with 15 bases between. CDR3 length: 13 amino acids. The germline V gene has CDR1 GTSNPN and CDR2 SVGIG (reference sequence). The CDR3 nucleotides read TGTGCCTGGAATGCATGGGGACGGGACGAGCAGTACTTC. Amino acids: CAWNAWGRDEQYF.

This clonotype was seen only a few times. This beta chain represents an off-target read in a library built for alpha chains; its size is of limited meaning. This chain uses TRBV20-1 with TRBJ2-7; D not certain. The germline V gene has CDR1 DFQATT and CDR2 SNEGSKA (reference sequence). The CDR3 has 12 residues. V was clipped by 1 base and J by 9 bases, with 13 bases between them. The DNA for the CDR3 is TGCAGTGCTAGAGTAGGCGGCCTGGGGCAGTACTTC. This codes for CSARVGGLGQYF.

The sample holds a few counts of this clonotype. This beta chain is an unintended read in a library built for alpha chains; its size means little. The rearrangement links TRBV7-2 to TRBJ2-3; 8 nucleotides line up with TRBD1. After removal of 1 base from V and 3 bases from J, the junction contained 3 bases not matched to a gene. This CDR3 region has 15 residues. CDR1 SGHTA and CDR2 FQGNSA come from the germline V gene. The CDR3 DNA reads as TGTGCCAGCAGCTTAGGGACAGGGAGAACAGATACGCAGTATTTT. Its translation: CASSLGTGRTDTQYF.

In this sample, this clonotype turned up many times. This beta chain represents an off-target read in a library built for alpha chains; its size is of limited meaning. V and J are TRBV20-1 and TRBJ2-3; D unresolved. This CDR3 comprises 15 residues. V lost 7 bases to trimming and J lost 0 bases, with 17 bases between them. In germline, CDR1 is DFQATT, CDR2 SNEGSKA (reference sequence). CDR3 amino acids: CSVSSSRTSTDTQYF. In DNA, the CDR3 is TGCAGTGTCAGTAGCTCAAGAACTAGCACAGATACGCAGTATTTT.